This TCR beta chain originates from a study of blood T cell repertoires in COVID-19. Study-wide context: Sample material is recorded as cDNA or gDNA derived from T cells, B-cell-depleted T cells, or PBMCs.

Libraries were prepared by immunoSEQ multiplex PCR; TCRdb keeps only in-frame clonotypes and omits some of them. The table records about 190,000 clones, roughly 80% of them present only once. V shed 6 bases, J shed 1 base, and the junction held 5 bases outside the gene matches. The CDR3 has 15 amino acids. The germline CDR1 and CDR2 sequences are MDHEN and SYDVKM. Sequencing was performed on peripheral blood. The sequence came from a man aged 30 to 39 with active or convalescent COVID-19. This chain uses TRBV28 with TRBJ2-2; 7 bases are a match to TRBD1. The CDR3 DNA reads TGTGCCAGCAGAGAAAACAGGGGGAACACCGGGGAGCTGTTTTTT. Translating it yields CASRENRGNTGELFF.